The rows below give T cell receptor beta chains drawn from one sample of a study of post-analysis software for immune sequencing data. TCRdb reprocessed the PCR reads via MiXCR and lists one record per CDR3 protein. The top ten clones hold 10% to 12% of a sample with 600,000 to 700,000 distinct CDR3 sequences, approximately 59% of them seen once. The sequencing sample was made of blood. Source of these receptors: a girl aged 2-9 years with multiple sclerosis. Both conserved end residues are part of each CDR3. The D gene is left open where the match is weak. Rows may omit the clone size; those that give it use once, few, many or a size class.

>13|TRBJ1-2|TRBD1|TRBV20-1|-
TGCAGTGCTAGGGTGACAGGGGCCTATGGCTACACCTTC
CSARVTGAYGYTF
>12|TRBJ1-1|TRBD1|TRBV3-1|-
TGTGCCAGCAGCCCTTCACAGGGGAGGGCTTTCTTT
CASSPSQGRAFF
>17|TRBJ2-3|-|TRBV10-3|once
TGTGCCATCAGACCGAATCCGGGACTTAAGACGACAGATACGCAGTATTTT
CAIRPNPGLKTTDTQYF
>11|TRBJ1-1|-|TRBV28|few
TGTGCCACAACCCAGGGGCCCGAAGCTTTCTTT
CATTQGPEAFF
>12|TRBJ2-2|-|TRBV6-6|-
TGTGCCAGCAGGGGGGGCACCGGGGAGCTGTTTTTT
CASRGGTGELFF
>13|TRBJ1-5|-|TRBV20-1|-
TGCAGTGCTAGAGTTGGGAGCAATCAGCCCCAGCATTTT
CSARVGSNQPQHF
>14|TRBJ1-1|-|TRBV28|-
TGTGCCAGCATCGAGTTATCGGCGAACACCGAAGCTTTCTTT
CASIELSANTEAFF
>18|TRBJ2-6|TRBD1|TRBV9|-
TGTGCCAGCAGCGCGCCGACAGGGGGAAAGTCTGGGGCCAACGTCCTGACTTTC
CASSAPTGGKSGANVLTF
>15|TRBJ1-5|TRBD1|TRBV5-1|-
TGCGCCAGCAGCTTGGGGGACAGGGGGACCCAGCCCCAGCATTTT
CASSLGDRGTQPQHF
>15|TRBJ2-5|-|TRBV7-2|few
TGTGCCAGCAGCTTCCGGCGGGGCCACCAAGAGACCCAGTACTTC
CASSFRRGHQETQYF